This T cell receptor beta chain originates from a study of CD8+CD57+ T cells in acquired aplastic anemia. Turning to the study itself: Yields of DNA that came from sorted CD4+ and CD8+ cells averaged 3.2 ug.

In this sample, this clonotype turned up many times. The antigen is not known. Profiling that covered TCR beta VDJ and CDR3 relied on genomic DNA as its template. TCRdb analysed the reads with MiXCR anew, one entry per CDR3 protein. Counted here are roughly 260,000 distinct CDR3 sequences, around 46% occurring once; the ten biggest clones make up 7.8%. Study-level results: Patients and controls had CD8+ Simpson's diversity values that were not significantly distinct. Comparison of patients with controls identified around 30 shared CD8+ CDR3 sequences.

Trimming cost V 3 bases and J 0 bases, with 9 bases left between them. From germline, CDR1 is SQVTM and CDR2 ANQGSEA. The CDR3 has 13 amino acids. Before being chosen for sequencing, patients had shown CD8+CD57+ cell expansion by flow cytometry. At the time of blood sampling, patients had not yet received any therapy. The sequence was obtained from a human donor with aplastic anemia. The sample taken for sequencing was sorted CD4+, CD8+, or CD8+CD57+ T cells (not recorded which) from PBMCs. This chain joins TRBV29-1 and TRBJ2-7, with D possibly being TRBD1 (5 bases). The CDR3 coding sequence is TGCAGCGTTGAGCCACAGGACTCCTACGAGCAGTACTTC. This gives the protein CSVEPQDSYEQYF.